These 5 T cell receptor beta chains share one sample of origin, sequenced in a study of PD-1 blockade in classical Hodgkin lymphoma. Described time point: newly diagnosed, previously untreated cHL patient sample. TCRdb's copy holds only in-frame clones and misses some; the assay was immunoSEQ multiplex PCR. The data contain fewer than 40,000 clones, roughly 92% of them seen just once; the ten biggest clones take up roughly 2.1%. Sequencing input: peripheral blood mononuclear cells (PBMCs). Receptors were obtained from a human donor with classical Hodgkin lymphoma.

The chain couples TRBV28 to TRBJ1-2; 8 positions match TRBD1. Germline V lookup: CDR1 MDHEN, CDR2 SYDVKM. J lost 2 bases, V lost 6 bases, and 5 bases had no gene match. CDR3 length: 14 amino acids. The CDR3 bases are TGTGCCAGCAGCTTGACAGGGGCGAACTATGGCTACACCTTC. Protein: CASSLTGANYGYTF.

This clone was seen only once. The genes are TRBV10-3 and TRBJ1-2; D call uncertain. Germline CDR1 ENHRY, CDR2 SYGVKD. CDR3 length: 13 amino acids. Trimming took off 5 bases at V and 7 bases at J, with 14 bases between the two ends. The CDR3, as DNA: TGTGCCATCAGTCCCGGGAATATAGGTGGCTACACCTTC. Residues: CAISPGNIGGYTF.

The rearrangement joins TRBV6-1 to TRBJ2-7; TRBD1 aligns across 9 bases. The V and J ends lost 1 base and 4 bases, in that order; junction bases with no gene match: 2. Germline-derived CDR1 and CDR2 are MNHNS and SASEGT. CDR3 length: 14 amino acids. Here the CDR3 reads CASSEGTGDYEQYF. In nucleotides, the CDR3 is TGTGCCAGCAGTGAAGGGACAGGGGATTACGAGCAGTACTTC.

In DNA form, the CDR3 reads TGTGCCAGCAGCGGGAATGGAGCAGGAGAGCAGTACTTC. Translated, it gives CASSGNGAGEQYF. The chain links TRBV7-6 to TRBJ2-7; D uncertain. The CDR3 loop spans 13 amino acids. The germline V gene encodes CDR1 SGHVS and CDR2 FNYEAQ. Trimming stripped 5 bases from V and 7 bases from J, with 15 bases between.

The chain couples TRBV14 to TRBJ1-2; D not certain. The CDR3 extends over 15 amino acids. V was cut by 1 base and J by 1 base, with 10 bases left in between. Germline V gives CDR1 SGHDN, CDR2 FVKESK. CDR3 DNA: TGTGCCAGCAGCCAAGCGGACTACATTAACTATGGCTACACCTTC. It is translated as CASSQADYINYGYTF. The entire variable domain, with the rest obtained from reference TRBV14 and TRBJ1-2, is as follows: EAGVTQFPSHSVIEKGQTVTLRCDPISGHDNLYWYRRVMGKEIKFLLHFVKESKQDESGMPNNRFLAERTGGTYSTLKVQPAELEDSGVYFCASSQADYINYGYTFGSGTRLTVV.